The 23 T cell receptor beta chains listed next were all sequenced from one sample in a study of OX40 agonist ivuxolimab in advanced cancers. Method: immunoSEQ multiplex PCR; TCRdb's copy keeps in-frame clones and lacks some. The table records around 74,000 clones, 70% to 90% of them present only once. Sample: CD4+ or CD8+ T cells sorted from blood, taken in a trial of the OX40 agonist ivuxolimab. These receptors were collected from an adult with an advanced solid tumor such as melanoma, head and neck, liver or kidney cancer.

The chain links TRBV10-2 to TRBJ2-3; either TRBD1 or TRBD2 may supply D (6 bases each). The CDR3 has 15 residues. The germline V and J ends were trimmed by 6 bases and 2 bases, with 15 bases remaining between them. Germline values: CDR1 WSHSY, CDR2 SAAADI. CDR3 bases: TGCGCCAGCAGGGGGGCGACGGGAGTCACAGATACGCAGTATTTT. Amino acid sequence: CASRGATGVTDTQYF.

This clone was seen a handful of times. The chain joins TRBV18 to TRBJ2-5, with TRBD2 matching 9 bases. The CDR3 sequence is 15 residues long. Germline V gene data show CDR1 as KGHSH and CDR2 as LQKENI. The junction had 7 bases not matched to a gene; V was cut back by 3 bases and J by 5 bases. This chain's CDR3 is CASSPEAGGPETQYF. CDR3 nucleotide sequence: TGTGCCAGCTCACCGGAGGCGGGGGGGCCGGAGACCCAGTACTTC.

In DNA form, the CDR3 reads TGCGCCAGCAGCCAAGATTGGGTGGGTTATAGCGGGGGGGCCGGCATGGATACGCAGTATTTT. Amino acid sequence: CASSQDWVGYSGGAGMDTQYF. This chain joins TRBV4-3 and TRBJ2-3; 11 bases are shared with TRBD2. The germline V gene has CDR1 LGHNA and CDR2 YSLEER. The CDR3 has 21 residues. Trimming at V came to 0 bases and at J to 6 bases, leaving 20 bases not matched to a gene.

The V and J genes are TRBV7-8 and TRBJ2-2; no clear D. Trimming removed 5 bases at V and 6 bases at J, with 13 bases between. In germline, CDR1 is SGHVS, CDR2 FQNEAQ. The CDR3 consists of 14 residues. The DNA for the CDR3 is TGTGCCAGCAGCCCTCATCGAGTCCCCGGGGAGCTGTTTTTT. Translated, it gives CASSPHRVPGELFF.

This clone turned up a few times. The V gene is TRBV4-1, the J gene TRBJ2-6; the D is unclear. CDR1 and CDR2 (germline): MGHRA, YSYEKL. The CDR3 runs 17 residues. Trimming cost V 0 bases and J 3 bases, with 12 bases left between them. Written as DNA, the CDR3 is TGCGCCAGCAGCCAAGATCCTGGGCGCGGTGGGGCCAACGTCCTGACTTTC. As protein: CASSQDPGRGGANVLTF.

The chain links TRBV29-1 to TRBJ2-7; D is uncertain. The CDR3 extends over 15 amino acids. Germline V lookup: CDR1 SQVTM, CDR2 ANQGSEA. Trimming took 7 bases from V and 0 from J, leaving 19 bases between them. The CDR3 region is CSGPGPGRSSYEQYF. The CDR3 region has the DNA TGCAGCGGGCCGGGCCCAGGACGAAGCTCCTACGAGCAGTACTTC.

The gene calls are TRBV4-1 and TRBJ1-4, with D unresolved. Looked up from germline, CDR1 is MGHRA and CDR2 is YSYEKL. This CDR3 is 15 amino acids long. Trimming removed 1 base from V and 5 bases from J, with 11 bases in between. The CDR3: CASSQGAVFNEKLFF. The CDR3 bases are TGCGCCAGCAGCCAAGGCGCGGTCTTCAATGAAAAACTGTTTTTT.

This rearrangement joins TRBV5-8 to TRBJ1-1; the D gene is possibly TRBD1 (5 bases). Germline CDR1 and CDR2: SGHTS and YDEGEE. The germline V and J ends were trimmed by 6 bases and 5 bases, with 17 bases remaining between them. CDR3 size: 14 residues. The CDR3 bases are TGTGCCAGCACCCAGAGTAGGGGCCGGACTGAAGCTTTCTTT. This encodes CASTQSRGRTEAFF.

The V and J genes are TRBV5-1 and TRBJ2-2; 14 positions agree with TRBD2. CDR3 length: 16 residues. The J segment lost 4 bases and the V segment lost 4 bases, leaving 3 bases of the junction unmatched. CDR1 SGHRS and CDR2 YFSETQ come from the germline V gene. Written as DNA, the CDR3 is TGCGCCAGCAGCATTGGACTAGCGGGGGGCACCGGGGAGCTGTTTTTT. It codes for CASSIGLAGGTGELFF.

In this sample, this clone turned up a few times. The chain joins TRBV6-5 to TRBJ2-5; TRBD2 matches 14 bases. CDR3 length: 15 residues. Germline CDR1 reads MNHEY; CDR2 reads SVGAGI. Losses at the gene ends were 6 bases for V and 6 bases for J; bases not matched to a gene: 6. The CDR3 here is CASSSGTSGSQTQYF. The CDR3 coding sequence is TGTGCCAGCAGCTCCGGGACTAGCGGGAGCCAGACCCAGTACTTC.

The chain recombines TRBV6-6 with TRBJ1-1, with 7 bases matching TRBD1. There are 12 residues in the CDR3. The germline gives CDR1 MNHNY, CDR2 SVGAGI (reference sequence). Trimming took 0 bases from V and 9 from J; bases not matched to a gene: 1. The CDR3 protein is CASSYSDRQAFF. The DNA of the CDR3 is TGTGCCAGCAGTTACTCGGACAGGCAAGCTTTCTTT.

The gene calls are TRBV7-2 and TRBJ1-1; D uncertain. CDR3 size: 14 residues. CDR1 SGHTA and CDR2 FQGNSA come from the germline V gene. V was pared by 1 base and J by 5 bases, with 11 bases between. This chain's CDR3 is CASSLEGRGTEAFF. Here the CDR3 DNA reads TGTGCCAGCAGCTTAGAAGGCCGAGGGACTGAAGCTTTCTTT.

This rearrangement joins TRBV10-2 to TRBJ2-1; 11 bases agree with TRBD2. This CDR3 has 16 amino acids. The V gene end was trimmed by 3 bases and the J gene end by 3 bases; junction bases not matched to a gene: 4. Germline CDR1 reads WSHSY; CDR2 reads SAAADI. The CDR3 region is CASSEFGTSGYNEQFF. CDR3 sequence (DNA): TGCGCCAGCAGTGAATTCGGGACTAGCGGCTACAATGAGCAGTTCTTC.

The chain has TRBV7-9 and TRBJ1-2, with TRBD1 matching 7 bases. The CDR3 runs 12 residues. V lost 5 bases and J lost 8; bases outside the gene matches: 5. The germline gives CDR1 SEHNR, CDR2 FQNEAQ (reference sequence). The DNA of the CDR3 is TGTGCCAGCAGCCTAAGGGACAGCGGCTACACCTTC. As protein: CASSLRDSGYTF. Using reference TRBV7-9 and TRBJ1-2 for the parts outside the CDR3, the full variable domain is DTGVSQNPRHKITKRGQNVTFRCDPISEHNRLYWYRQTLGQGPEFLTYFQNEAQLEKSRLLSDRFSAERPKGSFSTLEIQRTEQGDSAMYLCASSLRDSGYTFGSGTRLTVV.

To note about this clone: This same CDR3 is encoded by further DNA sequences in the sample. The rearrangement links TRBV5-1 to TRBJ1-2, with TRBD1 as a possible D gene (5 bases). The CDR3 length is 12 residues. From germline, CDR1 is SGHRS and CDR2 YFSETQ. V was shortened by 7 bases and J by 2 bases, with 9 bases between the two germline ends. CDR3 region: CASSRDNYGYTF. The CDR3, as DNA: TGCGCCAGCTCCCGGGACAACTATGGCTACACCTTC.

This clone was observed once. The chain uses TRBV11-2 and TRBJ1-1, with D possibly TRBD1 on 5 matching bases. The CDR3 sequence is 15 residues long. V lost 6 bases and J 3 bases, leaving 17 bases between the germline ends. The V gene's germline CDR1 is SGHAT and CDR2 FQNNGV. CDR3 sequence reads: CASRPWGERDTEAFF. The CDR3, as DNA: TGTGCCAGCAGGCCCTGGGGGGAACGGGACACTGAAGCTTTCTTT.

This clone was seen once. This rearrangement joins TRBV6-1 to TRBJ1-1; 9 bases match TRBD1. Trimming removed 2 bases from V and 8 bases from J; junction bases left unmatched: 9. CDR3 length: 15 residues. In germline, CDR1 is MNHNS, CDR2 SASEGT. CDR3 loop: CASSERDRAEREAFF. The CDR3 DNA reads TGTGCCAGCAGTGAAAGGGACAGGGCTGAACGGGAAGCTTTCTTT.

V is TRBV7-9 and J is TRBJ1-2; the D is unclear. The V end was cut by 5 bases, the J end by 0 bases, with 22 bases between. The CDR3 totals 18 residues. Germline lookup yields CDR1 SEHNR and CDR2 FQNEAQ (reference sequence). The CDR3 is CASSRPDASPDSNYGYTF. The CDR3 DNA follows: TGTGCCAGCAGCCGTCCTGATGCCTCTCCGGATTCTAACTATGGCTACACCTTC.

The V gene is TRBV11-3, the J gene TRBJ2-1; 9 bases are shared with TRBD2. This CDR3 spans 15 amino acids. The junction had 1 base not matched to a gene; V was cut back by 2 bases and J by 2 bases. The germline V gene has CDR1 SGHNT and CDR2 YENEEA. CDR3 sequence reads: CASSLRLAAYNEQFF. The CDR3 nucleotides read TGTGCCAGCAGCTTACGACTAGCGGCCTACAATGAGCAGTTCTTC. Drawing the rest from reference TRBV11-3 and TRBJ2-1, the complete variable domain is EAGVVQSPRYKIIEKKQPVAFWCNPISGHNTLYWYLQNLGQGPELLIRYENEEAVDDSQLPKDRFSAERLKGVDSTLKIQPAELGDSAVYLCASSLRLAAYNEQFFGPGTRLTVL.

The table lists this clone with a few counts. The chain combines TRBV5-1 with TRBJ2-7; unclear D gene. From germline, CDR1 is SGHRS and CDR2 YFSETQ. The CDR3 is made up of 15 amino acids. V gave up 0 bases and J gave up 0 bases, with 10 bases separating them. The CDR3 DNA is TGCGCCAGCAGCTTGGGGTTCCAGGCCTCCTACGAGCAGTACTTC. Translation: CASSLGFQASYEQYF. Combining the CDR3 with reference TRBV5-1 and TRBJ2-7 gives the whole variable domain KAGVTQTPRYLIKTRGQQVTLSCSPISGHRSVSWYQQTPGQGLQFLFEYFSETQRNKGNFPGRFSGRQFSNSRSEMNVSTLELGDSALYLCASSLGFQASYEQYFGPGTRLTVT.

The chain has TRBV2 and TRBJ2-1; 9 bases line up with TRBD1. Trimming at V came to 8 bases and at J to 7 bases, leaving 9 bases not matched to a gene. The CDR3 sequence is 14 residues long. The germline CDR1 and CDR2 sequences are SNHLY and FYNNEI. CDR3: CASPPGQGANEQFF. CDR3 sequence (DNA): TGTGCCAGCCCACCGGGACAGGGAGCGAATGAGCAGTTCTTC.

V is TRBV6-6 and J is TRBJ2-7, with 7 bases matching TRBD2. Trimming at V came to 5 bases and at J to 2 bases, leaving 6 bases not matched to a gene. This CDR3 has 14 residues. CDR1 MNHNY and CDR2 SVGAGI come from the germline V gene (reference sequence). CDR3 sequence reads: CASSGGRNTYEQYF. For the CDR3, the DNA is TGTGCCAGCAGTGGCGGGAGAAATACCTACGAGCAGTACTTC.

J is TRBJ2-7 and V is TRBV7-9; 12 bases fit TRBD1. The CDR3 runs 15 residues. Germline CDR1 reads SEHNR; CDR2 reads FQNEAQ (reference sequence). V lost 5 bases, J lost 5 bases, and 7 bases stayed unmatched. The CDR3 DNA reads as TGTGCCAGCAGCGCGGGACAGGGGGCAGGGAACGAGCAGTACTTC. Amino acids: CASSAGQGAGNEQYF.